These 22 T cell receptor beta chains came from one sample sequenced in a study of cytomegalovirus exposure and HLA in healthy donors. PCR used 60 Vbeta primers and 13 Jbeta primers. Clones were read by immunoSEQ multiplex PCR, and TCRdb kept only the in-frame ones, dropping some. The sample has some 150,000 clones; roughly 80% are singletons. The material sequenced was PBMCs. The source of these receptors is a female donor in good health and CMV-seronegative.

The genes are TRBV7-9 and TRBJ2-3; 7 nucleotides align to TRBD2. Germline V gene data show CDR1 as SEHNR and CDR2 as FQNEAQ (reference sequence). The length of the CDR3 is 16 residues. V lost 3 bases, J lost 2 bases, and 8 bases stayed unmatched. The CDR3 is CASSFSNGGSTDTQYF. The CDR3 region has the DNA TGTGCCAGCAGCTTTTCGAACGGGGGGTCCACAGATACGCAGTATTTT.

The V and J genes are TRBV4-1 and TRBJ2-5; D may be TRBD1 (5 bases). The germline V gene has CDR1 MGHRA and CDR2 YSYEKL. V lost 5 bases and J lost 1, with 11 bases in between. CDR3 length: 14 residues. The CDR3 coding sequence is TGCGCCAGCAGCTATACAGGTTCCCAAGAGACCCAGTACTTC. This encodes CASSYTGSQETQYF.

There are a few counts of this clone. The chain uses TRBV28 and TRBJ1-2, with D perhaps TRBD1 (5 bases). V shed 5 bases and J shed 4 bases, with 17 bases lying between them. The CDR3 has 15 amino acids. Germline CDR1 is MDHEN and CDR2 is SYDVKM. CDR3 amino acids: CASSTGGEDGYGYTF. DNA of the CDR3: TGTGCCAGCAGTACCGGAGGGGAGGATGGCTATGGCTACACCTTC.

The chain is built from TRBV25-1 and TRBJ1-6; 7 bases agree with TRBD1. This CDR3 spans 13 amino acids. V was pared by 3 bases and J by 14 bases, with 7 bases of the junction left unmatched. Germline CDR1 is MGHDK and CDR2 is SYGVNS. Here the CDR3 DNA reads TGTGCCAGCAGTGATGGGGCCAGGGGGGCCCTCCACTTT. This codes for CASSDGARGALHF.

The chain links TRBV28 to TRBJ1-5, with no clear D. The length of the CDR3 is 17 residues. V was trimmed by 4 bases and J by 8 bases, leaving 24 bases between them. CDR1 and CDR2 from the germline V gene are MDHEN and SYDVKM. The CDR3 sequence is CASSSEYKSGPGEPQHF. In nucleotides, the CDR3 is TGTGCCAGCAGTTCCGAATACAAAAGCGGGCCTGGAGAGCCCCAGCATTTT.

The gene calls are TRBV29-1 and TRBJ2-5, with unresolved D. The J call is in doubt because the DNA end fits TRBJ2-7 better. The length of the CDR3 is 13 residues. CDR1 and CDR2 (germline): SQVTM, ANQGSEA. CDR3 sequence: CSVVGGGTYEQYF. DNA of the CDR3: TGCAGCGTTGTAGGCGGTGGCACCTACGAGCAGTACTTC.

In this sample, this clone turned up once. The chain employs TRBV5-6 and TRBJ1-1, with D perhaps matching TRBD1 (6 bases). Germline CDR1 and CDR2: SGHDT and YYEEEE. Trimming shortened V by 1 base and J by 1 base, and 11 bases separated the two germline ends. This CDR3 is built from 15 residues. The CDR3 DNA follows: TGTGCCAGCAGCTTGCCCCAGGGGCGGAACACTGAAGCTTTCTTT. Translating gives CASSLPQGRNTEAFF. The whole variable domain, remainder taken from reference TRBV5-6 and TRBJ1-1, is DAGVTQSPTHLIKTRGQQVTLRCSPKSGHDTVSWYQQALGQGPQFIFQYYEEEERQRGNFPDRFSGHQFPNYSSELNVNALLLGDSALYLCASSLPQGRNTEAFFGQGTRLTVV.

The CDR3 nucleotides read TGTGCCAGCAGCTTAGAGTCTATTCGTCGAGGCGAGCCTAATGAAAAACTGTTTTTT. This sequence encodes CASSLESIRRGEPNEKLFF. The chain couples TRBV11-2 to TRBJ1-4; D call uncertain. The CDR3 loop spans 19 amino acids. Germline loops: CDR1 SGHAT, CDR2 FQNNGV. Trimming removed 0 bases at V and 3 bases at J, with 20 bases between.

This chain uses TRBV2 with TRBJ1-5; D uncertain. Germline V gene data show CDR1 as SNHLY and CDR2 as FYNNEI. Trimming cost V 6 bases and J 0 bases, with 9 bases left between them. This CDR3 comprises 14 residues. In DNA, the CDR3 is TGTGCCAGCAGCGACTTCTATAGCAATCAGCCCCAGCATTTT. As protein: CASSDFYSNQPQHF.

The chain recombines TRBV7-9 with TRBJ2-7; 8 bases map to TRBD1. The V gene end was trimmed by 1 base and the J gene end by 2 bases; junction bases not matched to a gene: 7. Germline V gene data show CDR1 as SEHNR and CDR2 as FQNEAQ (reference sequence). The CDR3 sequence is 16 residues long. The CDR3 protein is CASSLVGTGDAYEQYF. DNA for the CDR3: TGTGCCAGCAGCTTAGTCGGGACAGGAGACGCCTACGAGCAGTACTTC.

DNA for the CDR3: TGCGCCAGCAGCCACAAGGGGGAACACTTAGGGGGCCGCGACTATGGCTACACCTTC. Translation gives CASSHKGEHLGGRDYGYTF. The chain links TRBV4-1 to TRBJ1-2; TRBD1 aligns across 7 bases. The V segment lost 3 bases and the J segment 3 bases; nucleotides outside the gene matches: 19. The CDR3 is 19 amino acids. Germline V lookup: CDR1 MGHRA, CDR2 YSYEKL.

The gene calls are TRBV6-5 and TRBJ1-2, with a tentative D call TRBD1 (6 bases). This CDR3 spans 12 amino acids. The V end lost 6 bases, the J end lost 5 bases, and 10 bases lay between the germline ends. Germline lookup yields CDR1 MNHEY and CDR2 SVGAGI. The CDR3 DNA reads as TGTGCCAGCAGACTCGGACAGTATGGCTACACCTTC. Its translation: CASRLGQYGYTF.

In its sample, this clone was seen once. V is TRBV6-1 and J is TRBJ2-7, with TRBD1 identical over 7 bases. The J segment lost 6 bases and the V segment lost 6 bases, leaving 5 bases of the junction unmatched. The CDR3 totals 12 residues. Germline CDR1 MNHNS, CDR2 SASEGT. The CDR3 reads CASSRTGSEQYF. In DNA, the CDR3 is TGTGCCAGCAGCCGGACAGGATCCGAGCAGTACTTC.

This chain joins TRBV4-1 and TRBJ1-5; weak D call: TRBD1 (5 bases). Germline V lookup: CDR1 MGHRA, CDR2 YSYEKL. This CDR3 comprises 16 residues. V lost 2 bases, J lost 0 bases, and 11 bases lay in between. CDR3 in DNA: TGCGCCAGCAGCCAACCGCGGGGGAATAGCAATCAGCCCCAGCATTTT. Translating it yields CASSQPRGNSNQPQHF.

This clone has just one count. The CDR3 loop reads CASRVTRDIYTDTQYF. The CDR3 nucleotides are TGTGCCAGCAGGGTAACCCGGGACATTTACACAGATACGCAGTATTTT. The J gene is TRBJ2-3, the V gene TRBV7-2; D possibly corresponds to TRBD1 (6 bases). This CDR3 spans 16 amino acids. Trimming removed 6 bases at V and 2 bases at J, with 18 bases between. CDR1 is SGHTA and CDR2 is FQGNSA in the germline V gene.

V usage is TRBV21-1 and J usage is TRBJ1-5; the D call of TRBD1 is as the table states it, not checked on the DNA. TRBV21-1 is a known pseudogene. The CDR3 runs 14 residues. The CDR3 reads CASIGRGHNQPQHF. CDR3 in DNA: TGTGCCAGCATAGGCAGGGGGCATAATCAGCCCCAGCATTTT.

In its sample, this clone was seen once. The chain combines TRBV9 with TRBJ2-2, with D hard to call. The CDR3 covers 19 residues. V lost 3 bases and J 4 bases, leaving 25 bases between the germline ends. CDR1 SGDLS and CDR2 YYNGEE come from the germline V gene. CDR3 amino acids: CASSAGWAGQLGTTGELFF. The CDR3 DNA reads TGTGCCAGCAGCGCTGGGTGGGCAGGCCAACTCGGAACCACCGGGGAGCTGTTTTTT. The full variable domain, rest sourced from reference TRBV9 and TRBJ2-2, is DSGVTQTPKHLITATGQRVTLRCSPRSGDLSVYWYQQSLDQGLQFLIQYYNGEERAKGNILERFSAQQFPDLHSELNLSSLELGDSALYFCASSAGWAGQLGTTGELFFGEGSRLTVL.

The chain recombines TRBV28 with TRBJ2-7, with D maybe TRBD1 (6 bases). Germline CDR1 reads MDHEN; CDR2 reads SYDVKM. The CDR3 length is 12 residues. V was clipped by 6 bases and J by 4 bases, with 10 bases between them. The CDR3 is CASRSGVYEQYF. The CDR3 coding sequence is TGTGCCAGCAGGTCAGGGGTGTACGAGCAGTACTTC.

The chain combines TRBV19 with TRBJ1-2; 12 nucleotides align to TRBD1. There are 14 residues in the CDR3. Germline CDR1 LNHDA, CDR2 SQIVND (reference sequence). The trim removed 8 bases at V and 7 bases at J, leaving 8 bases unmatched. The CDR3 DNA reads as TGTGCCAGTGACCCGGGACAGGGGGCGGTTGGCTACACCTTC. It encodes CASDPGQGAVGYTF. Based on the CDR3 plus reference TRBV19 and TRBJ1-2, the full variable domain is DGGITQSPKYLFRKEGQNVTLSCEQNLNHDAMYWYRQDPGQGLRLIYYSQIVNDFQKGDIAEGYSVSREKKESFPLTVTSAQKNPTAFYLCASDPGQGAVGYTFGSGTRLTVV.

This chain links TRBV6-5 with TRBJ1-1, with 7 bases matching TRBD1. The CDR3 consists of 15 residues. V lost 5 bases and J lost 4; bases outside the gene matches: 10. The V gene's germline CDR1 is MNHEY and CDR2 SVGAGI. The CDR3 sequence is CASSRADRDFTEAFF. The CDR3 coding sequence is TGTGCCAGCAGTAGGGCCGACAGGGACTTCACTGAAGCTTTCTTT.

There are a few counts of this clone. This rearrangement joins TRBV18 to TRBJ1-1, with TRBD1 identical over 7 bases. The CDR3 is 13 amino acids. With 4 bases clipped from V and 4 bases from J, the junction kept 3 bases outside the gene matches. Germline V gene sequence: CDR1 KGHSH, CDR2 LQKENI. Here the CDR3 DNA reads TGTGCCAGCTCACAACAGGGGTCCACTGAAGCTTTCTTT. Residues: CASSQQGSTEAFF. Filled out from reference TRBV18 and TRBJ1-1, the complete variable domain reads NAGVMQNPRHLVRRRGQEARLRCSPMKGHSHVYWYRQLPEEGLKFMVYLQKENIIDESGMPKERFSAEFPKEGPSILRIQQVVRGDSAAYFCASSQQGSTEAFFGQGTRLTVV.

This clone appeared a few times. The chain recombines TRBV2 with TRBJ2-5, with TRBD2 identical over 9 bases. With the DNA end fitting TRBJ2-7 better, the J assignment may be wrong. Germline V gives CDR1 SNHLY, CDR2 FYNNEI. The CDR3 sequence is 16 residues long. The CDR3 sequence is CASSEARASGKYEQYF. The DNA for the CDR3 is TGTGCCAGCAGTGAGGCGAGGGCTAGCGGGAAATACGAGCAGTACTTC.